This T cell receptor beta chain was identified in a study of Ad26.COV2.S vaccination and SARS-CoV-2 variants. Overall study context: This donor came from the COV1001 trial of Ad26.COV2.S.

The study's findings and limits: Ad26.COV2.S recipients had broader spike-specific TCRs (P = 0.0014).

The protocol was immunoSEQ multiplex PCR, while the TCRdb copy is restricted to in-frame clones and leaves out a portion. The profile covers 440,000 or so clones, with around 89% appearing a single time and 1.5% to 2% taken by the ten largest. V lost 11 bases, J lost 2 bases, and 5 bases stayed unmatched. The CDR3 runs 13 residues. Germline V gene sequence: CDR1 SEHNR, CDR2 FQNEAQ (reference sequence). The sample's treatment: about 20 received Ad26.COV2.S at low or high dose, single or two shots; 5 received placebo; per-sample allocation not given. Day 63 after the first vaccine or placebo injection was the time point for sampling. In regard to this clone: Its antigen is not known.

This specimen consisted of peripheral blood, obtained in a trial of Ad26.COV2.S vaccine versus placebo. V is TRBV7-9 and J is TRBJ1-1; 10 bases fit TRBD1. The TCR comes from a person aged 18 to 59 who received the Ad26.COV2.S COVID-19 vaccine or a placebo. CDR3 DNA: TGTGCCTTGACAGGGGGCGGAAACACTGAAGCTTTCTTT. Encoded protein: CALTGGGNTEAFF.